Below are 3 T cell receptor beta chains sequenced from a single sample in a study of CD8 T cells in ankylosing spondylitis. No antigen has been assigned to these receptors. Findings and caveats of the study: Apparently characteristic of ankylosing spondylitis blood was a TCR beta motif (roughly eight highly homologous variants).

Via MiXCR, TCRdb re-called the 5' RACE reads, giving one row per CDR3 protein. The table has more than 250,000 distinct CDR3 sequences, roughly 8% seen once. Material: blood, either unsorted or a sorted T cell fraction (not recorded which). The receptor source for this set is a male donor with ankylosing spondylitis.

This clonotype has more than one count but fewer than ten. This chain uses TRBV28 with TRBJ2-7; possibly TRBD2 for D (6 bases). The CDR3 runs 16 residues. The germline V and J ends were trimmed by 6 bases and 2 bases, with 20 bases remaining between them. The germline CDR1 and CDR2 sequences are MDHEN and SYDVKM. The DNA of the CDR3 is TGTGCCAGCAGGACTCCGGGACTCCGGCTACCCTACGAGCAGTACTTC. Translated: CASRTPGLRLPYEQYF.

There are a few counts of this clonotype. The V gene is TRBV20-1, the J gene TRBJ2-1; no firm D call. Trimming shortened V by 3 bases and J by 7 bases, and 7 bases separated the two germline ends. The germline V gene encodes CDR1 DFQATT and CDR2 SNEGSKA (reference sequence). The CDR3 totals 11 residues. CDR3 residues: CSARPLNEQFF. CDR3 DNA sequence: TGCAGTGCTAGGCCCCTGAATGAGCAGTTCTTC.

This clonotype was detected ten times or more. The chain joins TRBV29-1 to TRBJ2-3; the D is unclear. Germline CDR1 is SQVTM and CDR2 is ANQGSEA. Deletions cut 4 bases from V and 6 bases from J, with 14 bases between. The CDR3 totals 13 residues. The CDR3 region is CSVGFMVWDTQYF. The CDR3 nucleotides are TGCAGCGTTGGATTTATGGTCTGGGATACGCAGTATTTT.